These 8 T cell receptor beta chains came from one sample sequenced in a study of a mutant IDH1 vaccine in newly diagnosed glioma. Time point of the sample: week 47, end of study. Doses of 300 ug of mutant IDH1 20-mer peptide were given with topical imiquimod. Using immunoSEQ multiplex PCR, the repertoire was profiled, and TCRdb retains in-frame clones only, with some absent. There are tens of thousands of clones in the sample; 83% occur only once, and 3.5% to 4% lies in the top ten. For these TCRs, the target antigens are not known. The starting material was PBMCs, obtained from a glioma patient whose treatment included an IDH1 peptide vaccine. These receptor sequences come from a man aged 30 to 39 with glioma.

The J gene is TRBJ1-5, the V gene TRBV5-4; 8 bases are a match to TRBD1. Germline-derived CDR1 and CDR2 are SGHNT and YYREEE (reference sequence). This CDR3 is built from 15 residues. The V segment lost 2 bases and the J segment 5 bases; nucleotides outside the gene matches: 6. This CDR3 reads CASSLGQGLYQPQHF. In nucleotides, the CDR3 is TGTGCCAGCAGCTTAGGACAGGGACTGTATCAGCCCCAGCATTTT. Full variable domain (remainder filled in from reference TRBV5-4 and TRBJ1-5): ETGVTQSPTHLIKTRGQQVTLRCSSQSGHNTVSWYQQALGQGPQFIFQYYREEENGRGNFPPRFSGLQFPNYSSELNVNALELDDSALYLCASSLGQGLYQPQHFGDGTRLSIL.

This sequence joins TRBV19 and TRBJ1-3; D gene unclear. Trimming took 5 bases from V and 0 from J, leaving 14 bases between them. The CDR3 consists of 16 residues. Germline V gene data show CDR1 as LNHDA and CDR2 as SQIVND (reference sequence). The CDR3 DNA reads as TGTGCCAGTAGTGAGAGAAAGGGCTACTCTGGAAACACCATATATTTT. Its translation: CASSERKGYSGNTIYF.

The CDR3 nucleotides read TGTGCCAGCAGGCCCGGATCGGCTCCCGCTAATGAGCAGTTCTTC. Its translation is CASRPGSAPANEQFF. The rearrangement joins TRBV5-5 to TRBJ2-1; D remains ambiguous. V lost 5 bases to trimming and J lost 7 bases, with 19 bases between them. The CDR3 loop spans 15 amino acids. Germline-derived CDR1 and CDR2 are SGHKS and YYEKEE (reference sequence).

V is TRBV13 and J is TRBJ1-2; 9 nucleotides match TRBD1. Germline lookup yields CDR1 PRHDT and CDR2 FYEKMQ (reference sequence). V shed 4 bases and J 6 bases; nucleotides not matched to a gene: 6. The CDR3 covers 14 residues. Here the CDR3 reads CASSSQQGAHGYTF. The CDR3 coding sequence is TGTGCCAGCAGCTCGCAACAGGGGGCACATGGCTACACCTTC. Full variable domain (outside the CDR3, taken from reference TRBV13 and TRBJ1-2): AAGVIQSPRHLIKEKRETATLKCYPIPRHDTVYWYQQGPGQDPQFLISFYEKMQSDKGSIPDRFSAQQFSDYHSELNMSSLELGDSALYFCASSSQQGAHGYTFGSGTRLTVV.

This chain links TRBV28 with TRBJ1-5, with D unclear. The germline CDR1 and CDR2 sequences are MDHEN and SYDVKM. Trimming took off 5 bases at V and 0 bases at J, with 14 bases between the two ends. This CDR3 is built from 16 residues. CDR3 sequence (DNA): TGTGCCAGCAGTCCTAATCCGGGGAATAGCAATCAGCCCCAGCATTTT. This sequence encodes CASSPNPGNSNQPQHF.

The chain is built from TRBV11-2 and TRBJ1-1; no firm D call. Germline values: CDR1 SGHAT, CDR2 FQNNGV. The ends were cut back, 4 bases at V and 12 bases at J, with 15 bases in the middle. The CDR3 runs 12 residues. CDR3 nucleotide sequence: TGTGCCAGCAGCTCAGGACCCGAGCGGACTTTCTTT. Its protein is CASSSGPERTFF.

In DNA form, the CDR3 reads TGTGCCAGCAGTGCCAGCAACTATGGCTACACCTTC. This sequence encodes CASSASNYGYTF. The chain links TRBV28 to TRBJ1-2; D remains unclear. CDR1 and CDR2 (germline): MDHEN, SYDVKM. Trimming took off 5 bases at V and 2 bases at J, with 6 bases between the two ends. This CDR3 is 12 amino acids long.

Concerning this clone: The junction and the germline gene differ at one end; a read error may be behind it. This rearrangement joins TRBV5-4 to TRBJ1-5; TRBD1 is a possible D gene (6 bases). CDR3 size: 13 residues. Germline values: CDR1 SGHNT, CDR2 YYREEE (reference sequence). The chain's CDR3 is CGSLKGVYQPQHF. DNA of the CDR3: TGTGGCAGCCTTAAGGGGGTGTATCAGCCCCAGCATTTT.